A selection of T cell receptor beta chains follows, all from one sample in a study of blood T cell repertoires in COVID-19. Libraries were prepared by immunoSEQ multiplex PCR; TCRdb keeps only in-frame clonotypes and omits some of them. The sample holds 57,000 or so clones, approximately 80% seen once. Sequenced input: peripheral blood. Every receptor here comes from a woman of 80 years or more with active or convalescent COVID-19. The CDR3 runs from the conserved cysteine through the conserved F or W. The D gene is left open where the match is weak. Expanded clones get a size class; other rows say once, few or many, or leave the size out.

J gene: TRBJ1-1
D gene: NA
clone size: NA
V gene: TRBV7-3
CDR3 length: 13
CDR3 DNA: TGTGCCAGCAGCTTAGTTCGGGGGACTGAAGCTTTCTTT
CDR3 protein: CASSLVRGTEAFF

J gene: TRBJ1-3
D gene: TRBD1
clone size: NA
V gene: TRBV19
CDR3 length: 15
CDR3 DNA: TGTGCCAGTAACCATCCAGGGGGATCAGGAAACACCATATATTTT
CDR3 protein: CASNHPGGSGNTIYF

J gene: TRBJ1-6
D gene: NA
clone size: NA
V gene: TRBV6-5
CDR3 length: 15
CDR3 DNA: TGTGCCAGCAGTTCGGAGGGCTCCTATAATTCACCCCTCCACTTT
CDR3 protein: CASSSEGSYNSPLHF

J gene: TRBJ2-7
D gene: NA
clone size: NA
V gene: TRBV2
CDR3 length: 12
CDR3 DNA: TGTGCCAGCAGTGAAGGGGTGCCGGGGCAGTACTTC
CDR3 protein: CASSEGVPGQYF

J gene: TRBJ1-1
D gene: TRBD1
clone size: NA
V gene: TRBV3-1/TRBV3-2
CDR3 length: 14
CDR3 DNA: TGTGCCAGCAGCAGCCGGGACAGGAACACTGAAGCTTTCTTT
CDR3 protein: CASSSRDRNTEAFF

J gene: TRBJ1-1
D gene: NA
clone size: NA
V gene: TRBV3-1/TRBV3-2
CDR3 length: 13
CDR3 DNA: TGTGCCAGCAGCCAAGTAGTAGAGGGCAGAGCTTTCTTT
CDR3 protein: CASSQVVEGRAFF

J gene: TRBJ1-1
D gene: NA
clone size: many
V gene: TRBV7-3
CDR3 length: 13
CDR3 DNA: TGTGCCAGCAGCTCCGGACAGAACACTGAAGCTTTCTTT
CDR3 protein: CASSSGQNTEAFF

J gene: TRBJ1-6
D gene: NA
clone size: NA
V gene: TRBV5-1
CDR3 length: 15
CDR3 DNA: TGCGCCAGCAGCTTTAACCGGACAGATCATTCACCCCTCCACTTT
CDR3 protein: CASSFNRTDHSPLHF

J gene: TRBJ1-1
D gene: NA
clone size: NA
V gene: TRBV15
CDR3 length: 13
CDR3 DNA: TGTGCCACCAGCCTAACAGGGAACACTGAAGCTTTCTTT
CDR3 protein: CATSLTGNTEAFF

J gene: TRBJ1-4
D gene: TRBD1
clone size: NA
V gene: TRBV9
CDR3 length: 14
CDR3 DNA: TGTGCCAGCAGCTACAGGGGAGAGGATGAAAAACTGTTTTTT
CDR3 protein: CASSYRGEDEKLFF

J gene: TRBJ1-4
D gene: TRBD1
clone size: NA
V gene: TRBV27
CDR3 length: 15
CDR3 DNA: TGTGCCAGCAGTTTGTGGGGACAGGGGGGCGAAAAACTGTTTTTT
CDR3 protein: CASSLWGQGGEKLFF

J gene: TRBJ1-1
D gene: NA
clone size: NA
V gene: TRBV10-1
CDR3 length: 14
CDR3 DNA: TGCGCCAGCAGCCGGGACAACTATAACACTGAAGCTTTCTTT
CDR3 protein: CASSRDNYNTEAFF

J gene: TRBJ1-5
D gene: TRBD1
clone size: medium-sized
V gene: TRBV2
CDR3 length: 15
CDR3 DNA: TGTGCCAGCAAGACAGGGGCTATTAGCAATCAGCCCCAGCATTTT
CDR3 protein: CASKTGAISNQPQHF

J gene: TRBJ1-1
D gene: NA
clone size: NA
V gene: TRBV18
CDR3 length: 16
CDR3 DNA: TGTGCCAGCTCCGGAAACGGACCGAGGGCGAACACTGAAGCTTTCTTT
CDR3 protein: CASSGNGPRANTEAFF

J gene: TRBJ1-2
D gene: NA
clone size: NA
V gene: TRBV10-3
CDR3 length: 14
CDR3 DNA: TGTGCCATCAGTGAGTCTTCGGGGGACTATGGCTACACCTTC
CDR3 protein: CAISESSGDYGYTF

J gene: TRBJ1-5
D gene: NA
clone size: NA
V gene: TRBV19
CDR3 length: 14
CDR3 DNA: TGTGCCAGTAACGGAGGGATGGGAACGCAGCCCCAGCATTTT
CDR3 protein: CASNGGMGTQPQHF

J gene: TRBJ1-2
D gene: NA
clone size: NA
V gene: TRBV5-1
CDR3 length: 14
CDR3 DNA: TGCGCCAGCGCGGGGGCAGTTTCTAACTATGGCTACACCTTC
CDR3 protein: CASAGAVSNYGYTF

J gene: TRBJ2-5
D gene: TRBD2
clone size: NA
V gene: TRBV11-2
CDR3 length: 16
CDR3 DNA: TGTGCCAGCAGCCGCGTAGCGGGGGTTCTTCAAGAGACCCAGTACTTC
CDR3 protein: CASSRVAGVLQETQYF

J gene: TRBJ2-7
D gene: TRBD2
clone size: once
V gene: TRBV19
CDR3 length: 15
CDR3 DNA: TGTGCCAGTAGACCGACTAGCGGTGCTTTCTACGAGCAGTACTTC
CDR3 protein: CASRPTSGAFYEQYF

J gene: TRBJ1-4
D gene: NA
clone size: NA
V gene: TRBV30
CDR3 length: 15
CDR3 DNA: TGTGCCTGGAGTTGGAAGGGGGCAACTAATGAAAAACTGTTTTTT
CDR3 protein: CAWSWKGATNEKLFF

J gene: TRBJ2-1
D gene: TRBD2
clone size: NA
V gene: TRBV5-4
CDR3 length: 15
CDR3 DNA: TGTGCCAGCAGCTTGGTAGCGGGGGGGCGGAATGAGCAGTTCTTC
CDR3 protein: CASSLVAGGRNEQFF

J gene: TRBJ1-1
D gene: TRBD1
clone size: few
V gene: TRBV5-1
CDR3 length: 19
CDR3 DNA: TGCGCCAGCAGCTCCCAAATACTTGGACAGGGACATACAGGGACTGAAGCTTTCTTT
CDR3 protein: CASSSQILGQGHTGTEAFF

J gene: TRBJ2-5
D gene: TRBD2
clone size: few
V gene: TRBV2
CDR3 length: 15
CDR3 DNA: TGTGCCAGCAGTGGTGTAGCGGGGAACCAAGAGACCCAGTACTTC
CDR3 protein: CASSGVAGNQETQYF

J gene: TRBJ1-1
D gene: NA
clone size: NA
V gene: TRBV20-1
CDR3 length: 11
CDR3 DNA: TGCAGTGCTCCGGGGGGCACTGAAGCTTTCTTT
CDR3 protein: CSAPGGTEAFF

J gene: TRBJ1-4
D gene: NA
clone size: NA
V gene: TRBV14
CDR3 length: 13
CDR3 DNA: TGTGCCAGCAGCCAAGTTCTAGGTGAAAAACTGTTTTTT
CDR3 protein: CASSQVLGEKLFF

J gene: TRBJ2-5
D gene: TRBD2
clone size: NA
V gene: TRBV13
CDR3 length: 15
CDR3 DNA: TGTGCCAGCAGCTCGCCTTATGGGGAGGGAGAGACCCAGTACTTC
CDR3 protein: CASSSPYGEGETQYF

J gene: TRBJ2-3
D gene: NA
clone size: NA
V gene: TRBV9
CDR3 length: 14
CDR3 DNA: TGTGCCAGCAGCGTAGGACTTAGCACAGATACGCAGTATTTT
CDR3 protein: CASSVGLSTDTQYF

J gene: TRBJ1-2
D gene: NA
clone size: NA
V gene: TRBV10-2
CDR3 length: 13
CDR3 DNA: TGCGCCAGCGCACCACAGTTCTACTATGGCTACACCTTC
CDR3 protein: CASAPQFYYGYTF

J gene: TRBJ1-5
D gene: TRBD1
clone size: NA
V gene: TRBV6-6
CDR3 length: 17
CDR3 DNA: TGTGCCAGCAGTCCGCGTGGACAGGGTTATAGCAATCAGCCCCAGCATTTT
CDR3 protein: CASSPRGQGYSNQPQHF

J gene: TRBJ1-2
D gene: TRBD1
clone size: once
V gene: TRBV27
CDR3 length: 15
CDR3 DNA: TGTGCCAGCAGCCCCTCCCGGGACAGTCACTATGGCTACACCTTC
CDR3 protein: CASSPSRDSHYGYTF

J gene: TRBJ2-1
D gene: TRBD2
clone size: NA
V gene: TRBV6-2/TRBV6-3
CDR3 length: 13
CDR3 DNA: TGTGCCAGCAGTTGGACTAGATCGAGTGAGCAGTTCTTC
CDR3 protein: CASSWTRSSEQFF